The 3 T cell receptor beta chains given below trace back to one sample, sequenced in a study of human T cells and chemical hapten exposure. Sample time point: pre-sensitization, week 0. Treatment given: therapeutic diphenylcyclopropenone sensitization with weekly scalp DPC. TCRdb ran MiXCR on the RACE reads and lists one entry per CDR3 protein. The data contain approximately 370,000 distinct CDR3 sequences, approximately 5.8% of them singletons. The starting material was whole blood, obtained in connection with sensitization to the hapten diphenylcyclopropenone (DPC). Every receptor here comes from a woman aged 18 to 35 with alopecia areata. Some clones in this sample may be carry-over from other donors' samples.

This clonotype has just one count. The junction shows a germline mismatch at one end, possibly a read error. The J gene is TRBJ2-1, the V gene TRBV11-3, with D hard to call. The CDR3 runs to 13 residues. The germline CDR1 and CDR2 sequences are SGHNT and YENEEA. The CDR3 sequence is CPSSSGPRNEQFF. Here the CDR3 DNA reads TGTCCCAGCAGCTCCGGGCCCAGGAATGAGCAGTTCTTC.

This clonotype was seen many times. This rearrangement joins TRBV18 to TRBJ2-1; 8 positions agree with TRBD2. V was clipped by 5 bases and J by 0 bases; unmatched bases: 12. The CDR3 extends over 18 amino acids. Per the germline V gene, CDR1 is KGHSH and CDR2 is LQKENI. In DNA, the CDR3 is TGTGCCAGCTCATTGAACGGGGGGGATTTTTCCTCCTACAATGAGCAGTTCTTC. Its protein product is CASSLNGGDFSSYNEQFF.

At least ten counts were recorded for this clonotype. The chain recombines TRBV12-3 or TRBV12-4 with TRBJ1-1; D gene ambiguous. The length of the CDR3 is 14 residues. Trimming took 7 bases from V and 4 from J, leaving 16 bases between them. Here the CDR3 DNA reads TGTGCCAGCAACCTCCCTCGGGGTTCCACTGAAGCTTTCTTT. Its translation: CASNLPRGSTEAFF.